This T cell receptor (beta chain) was sequenced during a study of cytomegalovirus exposure and HLA in healthy donors. Findings and caveats of the study: In a later analysis, TCR beta V- and J-gene trimming showed a link to a missense DCLRE1C variant. According to an earlier analysis, most TCR beta V segments yielded productive rearrangements about 87% or about 30% of the time.

The donors were healthy bone marrow donors. It was with 60 Vbeta and 13 Jbeta primers that the PCR ran. Here immunoSEQ multiplex PCR was the method, and the copy in TCRdb shows in-frame clones only, minus some. Of fewer than 55,000 clones detected, around 72% appear once; the ten largest clones hold around 21%. Turning to this clone: Its specificity is not known.

The clonotype comes from a woman aged 45-59 years in good health and CMV-seropositive. Sequencing was performed on PBMCs.

The CDR3 loop is CAISEPWESKGNEQFF. The CDR3 DNA reads TGTGCCATCAGTGAGCCTTGGGAATCTAAGGGGAATGAGCAGTTCTTC. The rearrangement joins TRBV10-3 to TRBJ2-1, with D tentatively TRBD1 (5 bases). Germline lookup yields CDR1 ENHRY and CDR2 SYGVKD. CDR3 length: 16 amino acids. The V end lost 2 bases, the J end lost 7 bases, and 18 bases lay between the germline ends.